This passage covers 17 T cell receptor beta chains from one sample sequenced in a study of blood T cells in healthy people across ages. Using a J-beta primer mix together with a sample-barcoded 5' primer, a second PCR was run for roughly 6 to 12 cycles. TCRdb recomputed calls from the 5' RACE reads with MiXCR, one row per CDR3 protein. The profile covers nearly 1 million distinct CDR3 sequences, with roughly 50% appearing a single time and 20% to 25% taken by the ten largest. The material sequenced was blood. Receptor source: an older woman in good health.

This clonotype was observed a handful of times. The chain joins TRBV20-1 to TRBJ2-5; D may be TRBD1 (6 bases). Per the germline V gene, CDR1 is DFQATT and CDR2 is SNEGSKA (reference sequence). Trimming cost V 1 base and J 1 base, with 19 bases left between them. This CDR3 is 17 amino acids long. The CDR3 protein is CSARGGTWGPIQETQYF. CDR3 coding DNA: TGCAGTGCTAGAGGAGGGACCTGGGGGCCAATCCAAGAGACCCAGTACTTC.

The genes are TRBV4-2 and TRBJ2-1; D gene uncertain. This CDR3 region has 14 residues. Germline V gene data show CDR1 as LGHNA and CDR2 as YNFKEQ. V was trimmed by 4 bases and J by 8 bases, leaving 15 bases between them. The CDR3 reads CASSPLGRVYEQFF. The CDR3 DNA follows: TGTGCCAGCAGCCCTCTTGGACGGGTCTATGAGCAGTTCTTC.

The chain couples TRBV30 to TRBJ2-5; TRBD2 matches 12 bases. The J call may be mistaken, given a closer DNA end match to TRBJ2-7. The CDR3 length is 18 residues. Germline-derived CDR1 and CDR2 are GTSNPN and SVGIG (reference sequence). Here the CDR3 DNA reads TGTGCCTGGAGTGTAAGGACGGGGCTAGCGGGAGGGAAAGACGAGCAGTACTTC. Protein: CAWSVRTGLAGGKDEQYF.

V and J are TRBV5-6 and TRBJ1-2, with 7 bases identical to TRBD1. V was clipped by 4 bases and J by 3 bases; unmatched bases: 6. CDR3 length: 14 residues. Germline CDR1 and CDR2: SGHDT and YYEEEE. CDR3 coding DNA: TGTGCCAGCAGCCAGGGACAGTCTTACTATGGCTACACCTTC. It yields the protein CASSQGQSYYGYTF.

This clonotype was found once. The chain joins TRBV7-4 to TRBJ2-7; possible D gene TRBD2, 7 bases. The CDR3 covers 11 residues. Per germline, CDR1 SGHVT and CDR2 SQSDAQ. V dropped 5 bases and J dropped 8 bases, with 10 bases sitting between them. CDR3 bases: TGTGCCAGCAGCCCCGGGGGGCAGCAGTACTTC. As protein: CASSPGGQQYF.

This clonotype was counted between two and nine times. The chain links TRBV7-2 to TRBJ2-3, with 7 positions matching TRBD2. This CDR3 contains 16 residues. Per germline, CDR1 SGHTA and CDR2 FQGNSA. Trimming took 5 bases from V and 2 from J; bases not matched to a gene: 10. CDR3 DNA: TGTGCCAGCAGCACCGAGCGGGAATGGCACACAGATACGCAGTATTTT. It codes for CASSTEREWHTDTQYF.

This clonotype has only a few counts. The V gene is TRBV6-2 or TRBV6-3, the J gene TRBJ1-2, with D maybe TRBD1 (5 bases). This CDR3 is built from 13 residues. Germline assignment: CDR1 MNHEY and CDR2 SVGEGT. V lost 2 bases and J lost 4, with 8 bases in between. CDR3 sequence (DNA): TGTGCCAGCAGTTACGGGACCCTCTATGGCTACACCTTC. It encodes CASSYGTLYGYTF.

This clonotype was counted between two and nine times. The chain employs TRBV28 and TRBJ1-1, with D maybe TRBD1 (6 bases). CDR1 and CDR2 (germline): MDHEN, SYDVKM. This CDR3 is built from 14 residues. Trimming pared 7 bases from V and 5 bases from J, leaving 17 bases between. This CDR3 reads CASTPEQGWTEAFF. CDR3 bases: TGTGCCAGCACCCCCGAACAGGGTTGGACTGAAGCTTTCTTT.

DNA for the CDR3: TGTGCCAGCAGTTTATGGTCGGGACATAACAATGAGCAGTTCTTC. This encodes CASSLWSGHNNEQFF. This chain joins TRBV27 and TRBJ2-1; maybe TRBD1 (6 bases). The CDR3 covers 15 residues. Germline loops: CDR1 MNHEY, CDR2 SMNVEV (reference sequence). With 1 base removed from V and 5 bases from J, the gap between germline ends came to 12 bases.

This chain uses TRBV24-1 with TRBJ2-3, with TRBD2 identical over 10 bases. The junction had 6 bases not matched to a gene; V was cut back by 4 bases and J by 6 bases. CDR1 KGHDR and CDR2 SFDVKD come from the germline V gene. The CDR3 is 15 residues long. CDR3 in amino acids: CATSDLAGDLDTQYF. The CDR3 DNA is TGTGCCACCAGTGACCTAGCGGGAGATTTGGATACGCAGTATTTT.

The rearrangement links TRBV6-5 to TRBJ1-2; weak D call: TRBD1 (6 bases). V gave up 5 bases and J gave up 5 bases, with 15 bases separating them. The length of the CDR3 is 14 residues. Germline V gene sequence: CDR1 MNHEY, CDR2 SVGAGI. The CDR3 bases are TGTGCCAGCAGTGCGGGAAACAGGGAGTATGGCTACACCTTC. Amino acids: CASSAGNREYGYTF.

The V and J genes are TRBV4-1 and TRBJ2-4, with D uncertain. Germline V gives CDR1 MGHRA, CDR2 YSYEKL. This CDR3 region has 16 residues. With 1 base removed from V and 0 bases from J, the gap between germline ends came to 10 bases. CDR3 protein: CASSQVPSGAKNIQYF. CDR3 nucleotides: TGCGCCAGCAGCCAAGTACCGTCAGGAGCCAAAAACATTCAGTACTTC.

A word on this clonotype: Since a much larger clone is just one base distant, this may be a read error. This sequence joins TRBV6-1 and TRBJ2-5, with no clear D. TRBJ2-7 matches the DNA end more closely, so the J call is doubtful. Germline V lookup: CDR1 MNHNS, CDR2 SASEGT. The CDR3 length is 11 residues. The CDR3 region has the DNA TGTGCCAGCAGTGAATGGGACGAGCAGTACTTC. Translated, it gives CASSEWDEQYF.

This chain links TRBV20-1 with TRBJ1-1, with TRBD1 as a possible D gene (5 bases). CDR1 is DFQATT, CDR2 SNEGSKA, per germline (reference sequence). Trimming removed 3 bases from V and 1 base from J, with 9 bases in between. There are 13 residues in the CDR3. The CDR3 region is CSARRDPNTEAFF. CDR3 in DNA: TGCAGTGCTAGGAGGGACCCGAACACTGAAGCTTTCTTT.

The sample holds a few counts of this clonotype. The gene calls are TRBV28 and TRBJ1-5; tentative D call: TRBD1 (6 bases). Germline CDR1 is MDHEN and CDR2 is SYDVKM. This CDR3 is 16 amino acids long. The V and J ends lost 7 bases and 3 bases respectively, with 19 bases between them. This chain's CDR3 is CASTIPQGTSNQPQHF. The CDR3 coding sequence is TGTGCCAGCACTATTCCCCAGGGGACCTCCAATCAGCCCCAGCATTTT.

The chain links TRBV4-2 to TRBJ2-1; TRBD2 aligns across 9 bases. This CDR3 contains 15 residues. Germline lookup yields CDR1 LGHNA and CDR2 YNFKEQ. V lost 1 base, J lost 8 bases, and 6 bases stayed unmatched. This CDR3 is CASSQGASGTYEQFF. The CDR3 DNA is TGTGCCAGCAGCCAAGGGGCTAGCGGGACCTATGAGCAGTTCTTC.

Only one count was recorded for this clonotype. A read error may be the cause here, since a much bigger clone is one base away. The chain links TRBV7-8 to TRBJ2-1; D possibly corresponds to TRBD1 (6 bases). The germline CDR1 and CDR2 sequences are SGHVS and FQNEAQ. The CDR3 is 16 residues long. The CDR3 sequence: CASSLTGTKNYNEQLF. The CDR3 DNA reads TGTGCCAGCAGCTTAACCGGGACAAAGAACTACAATGAGCAGTTATTC.